This TCR beta chain was observed in a study of Ad26.COV2.S vaccination and SARS-CoV-2 variants. Study conclusions and caveats: Higher spike-specific TCR breadth was found in vaccine recipients than in placebo recipients. Quantification of TCR breadth and depth may have yielded underestimates of total T cell responses. The study found similar non-spike TCR breadth in vaccine and placebo recipients.

Treatment: roughly 20 received Ad26.COV2.S at low or high dose, single or two shots; several received placebo; per-sample allocation not given. At day 63 after the first vaccine or placebo injection, samples were drawn. V trimming: 6 bases; J trimming: 0 bases; junction bases outside the gene matches: 11. The germline V gene has CDR1 WNHNN and CDR2 SYGVQD (reference sequence). The CDR3 is 17 residues long. Here immunoSEQ multiplex PCR was the method, and the copy in TCRdb shows in-frame clones only, minus some. The table has 380,000 or so clones, roughly 91% seen once. For this clone: Its antigen is unknown.

This TCR was recovered from a person aged 18-60 years who received the Ad26.COV2.S COVID-19 vaccine or a placebo. Sample: peripheral blood, taken in a trial of Ad26.COV2.S vaccine versus placebo. The V call is TRBV10-1, the J call TRBJ1-5; 7 positions agree with TRBD1. In DNA, the CDR3 is TGCGCCAGCAGAGGGGGCAGGGGACACTGTAGCAATCAGCCCCAGCATTTT. The encoded protein is CASRGGRGHCSNQPQHF.